This TCR beta chain was recovered during a study of memory B cells and T cells in multiple sclerosis. Separate sequencing covered autoproliferating (CFSE-dim) and non-proliferating (CFSE-high) T cells from stimulus-free culture. Replicate wells were pooled after approximately 7 days of stimulus-free culture of under 5.5x10^7 CFSE-labeled PBMCs. CDR1 LNHDA and CDR2 SQIVND come from the germline V gene (reference sequence). CDR3 length: 14 residues. Trimming shortened V by 3 bases and J by 3 bases, and 10 bases separated the two germline ends. With regard to this clone: Antigen unknown.

Measured with immunoSEQ multiplex PCR; TCRdb has only the in-frame clones, and not every one. The table lists 46,000 or so clones, over 70% of them singletons. The material sequenced was PBMCs from blood kept in culture. The sequence was collected from a human donor with multiple sclerosis. The chain combines TRBV19 with TRBJ2-3; no clear D gene. The CDR3 loop reads CASSMFSETDTQYF. The CDR3 coding sequence is TGTGCCAGTAGTATGTTCTCCGAGACAGATACGCAGTATTTT.